Shown below are 27 T cell receptor beta chains from a single sample sequenced in a study of blood T cell repertoires in COVID-19. Clones were sequenced by immunoSEQ multiplex PCR, and TCRdb holds only the in-frame ones, with some missing. This table holds 200,000 to 250,000 clones, around 81% found once. Input material: peripheral blood. The receptors shown here come from a woman in her 70s with acute or convalescent COVID-19.

This clone was observed a few times. The rearrangement links TRBV7-9 to TRBJ2-3; 7 bases agree with TRBD2. Germline values: CDR1 SEHNR, CDR2 FQNEAQ (reference sequence). V trimming: 5 bases; J trimming: 6 bases; junction bases outside the gene matches: 17. This CDR3 comprises 17 residues. The CDR3 DNA sequence: TGTGCCAGCAGCCCGGTATCCATGGCGGGAGATGATGATACGCAGTATTTT. Its protein product is CASSPVSMAGDDDTQYF.

The chain combines TRBV29-1 with TRBJ2-3; tentative D call: TRBD1 (5 bases). V lost 0 bases, J lost 1 base, and 11 bases lay in between. The CDR3 contains 15 residues. Per the germline V gene, CDR1 is SQVTM and CDR2 is ANQGSEA. The CDR3 sequence: CSVEDSRARTDTQYF. The CDR3 DNA follows: TGCAGCGTTGAAGACTCCAGGGCCCGCACAGATACGCAGTATTTT.

The chain joins TRBV7-9 to TRBJ2-7; TRBD2 aligns across 7 bases. CDR3 length equals 13 residues. Germline CDR1 and CDR2: SEHNR and FQNEAQ (reference sequence). The J segment lost 3 bases and the V segment lost 6 bases, leaving 5 bases of the junction unmatched. The CDR3 is CASRSGVDYEQYF. Here the CDR3 DNA reads TGTGCCAGCAGGAGCGGGGTCGACTACGAGCAGTACTTC.

The chain couples TRBV12-3 or TRBV12-4 to TRBJ2-1; D gene uncertain. CDR3 length equals 12 residues. Trimming took 3 bases from V and 4 from J, leaving 4 bases between them. The CDR3 is CASSFRYNEQFF. The CDR3 DNA reads TGTGCCAGCAGTTTCCGGTACAATGAGCAGTTCTTC.

This chain joins TRBV7-8 and TRBJ2-2; D may be TRBD2 (5 bases). The germline V gene encodes CDR1 SGHVS and CDR2 FQNEAQ. This CDR3 is 13 amino acids long. V shed 1 base and J shed 5 bases, with 5 bases lying between them. The CDR3 loop reads CASSLGGTGELFF. The CDR3 DNA reads TGTGCCAGCAGCTTAGGAGGGACCGGGGAGCTGTTTTTT. Using reference TRBV7-8 and TRBJ2-2 for the parts outside the CDR3, the full variable domain is GAGVSQSPRYKVAKRGQDVALRCDPISGHVSLFWYQQALGQGPEFLTYFQNEAQLDKSGLPSDRFFAERPEGSVSTLKIQRTQQEDSAVYLCASSLGGTGELFFGEGSRLTVL.

The rearrangement links TRBV27 to TRBJ1-1; D is perhaps TRBD1 (5 bases). Per the germline V gene, CDR1 is MNHEY and CDR2 is SMNVEV (reference sequence). Trimming stripped 4 bases from V and 5 bases from J, with 14 bases between. The CDR3 has 14 amino acids. The CDR3 region is CASSYARVPTEAFF. CDR3 nucleotide sequence: TGTGCCAGCAGTTACGCCAGGGTGCCTACTGAAGCTTTCTTT.

The CDR3 nucleotides read TGCGCCAGCAGCTTGGGAGGATCGGGGGATGGCTACACCTTC. Protein product: CASSLGGSGDGYTF. V usage is TRBV5-1 and J usage is TRBJ1-2, with D possibly TRBD1 on 5 matching bases. V was trimmed by 0 bases and J by 6 bases, leaving 12 bases between them. Germline loops: CDR1 SGHRS, CDR2 YFSETQ. CDR3 size: 14 residues.

The chain is built from TRBV18 and TRBJ2-7; 7 nucleotides agree with TRBD2. This CDR3 spans 14 amino acids. With 4 bases clipped from V and 0 bases from J, the junction kept 3 bases outside the gene matches. In germline, CDR1 is KGHSH, CDR2 LQKENI. The CDR3 loop is CASSREGLSYEQYF. The CDR3 DNA sequence: TGTGCCAGCTCACGGGAGGGCCTCTCCTACGAGCAGTACTTC. Using reference TRBV18 and TRBJ2-7 for the parts outside the CDR3, the full variable domain is NAGVMQNPRHLVRRRGQEARLRCSPMKGHSHVYWYRQLPEEGLKFMVYLQKENIIDESGMPKERFSAEFPKEGPSILRIQQVVRGDSAAYFCASSREGLSYEQYFGPGTRLTVT.

The chain combines TRBV7-9 with TRBJ2-1, with 8 bases identical to TRBD2. There are 15 residues in the CDR3. J lost 0 bases, V lost 5 bases, and 3 bases had no gene match. Germline V lookup: CDR1 SEHNR, CDR2 FQNEAQ (reference sequence). DNA for the CDR3: TGTGCCAGCAGCCCCAGCGGGAGCTCCTACAATGAGCAGTTCTTC. As protein: CASSPSGSSYNEQFF.

The V call is TRBV15, the J call TRBJ2-7, with 8 bases identical to TRBD1. The J segment lost 2 bases and the V segment lost 5 bases, leaving 5 bases of the junction unmatched. Germline V gene lookup returns CDR1 LNHNV and CDR2 YYDKDF (reference sequence). This CDR3 has 14 amino acids. The CDR3 nucleotides are TGTGCCACCAGCCCGTGGACAGGGCCCTACGAGCAGTACTTC. As protein: CATSPWTGPYEQYF.

The V call is TRBV18, the J call TRBJ1-1, with unresolved D. The CDR3 length is 14 residues. V was trimmed by 2 bases and J by 2 bases, leaving 9 bases between them. Per the germline V gene, CDR1 is KGHSH and CDR2 is LQKENI. CDR3: CASSPSITNTEAFF. The CDR3 coding sequence is TGTGCCAGCTCACCATCTATAACCAACACTGAAGCTTTCTTT. The variable domain in full, with the rest retrieved from reference TRBV18 and TRBJ1-1, is NAGVMQNPRHLVRRRGQEARLRCSPMKGHSHVYWYRQLPEEGLKFMVYLQKENIIDESGMPKERFSAEFPKEGPSILRIQQVVRGDSAAYFCASSPSITNTEAFFGQGTRLTVV.

This clone was seen a single time. V and J are TRBV5-1 and TRBJ2-1, with D unclear. In germline, CDR1 is SGHRS, CDR2 YFSETQ. The CDR3 sequence is 11 residues long. V lost 7 bases and J 4 bases, leaving 6 bases between the germline ends. The CDR3 DNA follows: TGCGCCAGCCGACAATACAATGAGCAGTTCTTC. This encodes CASRQYNEQFF.

The chain joins TRBV6-5 to TRBJ2-6, with 9 bases matching TRBD2. V dropped 10 bases and J dropped 2; count of bases not matched to a gene: 3. The CDR3 spans 14 residues. Germline values: CDR1 MNHEY, CDR2 SVGAGI. The CDR3 DNA reads as TGTGCCACCGGGACTAGCCCTGGGGCCAACGTCCTGACTTTC. Translating gives CATGTSPGANVLTF.

The V call is TRBV19, the J call TRBJ2-6; TRBD2 aligns across 10 bases. Trimming removed 7 bases from V and 0 bases from J; junction bases left unmatched: 6. The CDR3 spans 17 residues. The germline V gene encodes CDR1 LNHDA and CDR2 SQIVND (reference sequence). CDR3 residues: CASIGLAANSGANVLTF. The CDR3 region has the DNA TGTGCCAGTATCGGACTAGCGGCCAACTCTGGGGCCAACGTCCTGACTTTC. The full variable domain, in which reference TRBV19 and TRBJ2-6 provide the parts outside the CDR3, is DGGITQSPKYLFRKEGQNVTLSCEQNLNHDAMYWYRQDPGQGLRLIYYSQIVNDFQKGDIAEGYSVSREKKESFPLTVTSAQKNPTAFYLCASIGLAANSGANVLTFGAGSRLTVL.

This clone was seen just once. This CDR3 is also generated by other DNA sequences in the sample. The chain joins TRBV3-1 (or the pseudogene TRBV3-2) to TRBJ1-2; TRBD1 matches at 8 bases. CDR3 length: 14 amino acids. Per germline, CDR1 LGHDT and CDR2 YNNKEL (reference sequence). V lost 3 bases and J lost 3; bases outside the gene matches: 3. As DNA, the CDR3 is TGTGCCAGCAGCCACCCGGGACAGGACTATGGCTACACCTTC. This codes for CASSHPGQDYGYTF.

The genes are TRBV12-3 or TRBV12-4 and TRBJ2-7; D unresolved. This CDR3 has 12 amino acids. The V end lost 1 base, the J end lost 12 bases, and 13 bases lay between the germline ends. The CDR3 loop reads CASSLGGPRRYF. The CDR3 bases are TGTGCCAGCAGTTTAGGCGGTCCTAGACGGTACTTC.

Details on this clone: This specimen includes other DNA sequences encoding the same CDR3. The chain couples TRBV6-5 to TRBJ1-2, with a possible D match to TRBD1 (6 bases). Germline V gene lookup returns CDR1 MNHEY and CDR2 SVGAGI. V was pared by 6 bases and J by 2 bases, with 10 bases between. The CDR3 runs to 13 residues. The chain's CDR3 is CASRDSPNYGYTF. The CDR3 DNA reads as TGTGCCAGCAGGGACAGTCCAAACTATGGCTACACCTTC.

This clone was counted only a few times. The V and J genes are TRBV3-1 (or the pseudogene TRBV3-2) and TRBJ2-1, with 10 bases matching TRBD2. V trimming: 4 bases; J trimming: 7 bases; junction bases outside the gene matches: 7. The CDR3 is 15 residues long. The germline V gene encodes CDR1 LGHDT and CDR2 YNNKEL (reference sequence). CDR3 amino acids: CASSPGTSDLNEQFF. CDR3 in DNA: TGTGCCAGCAGCCCCGGGACTAGCGACCTTAATGAGCAGTTCTTC.

The J gene is TRBJ2-7, the V gene TRBV3-1 (or the pseudogene TRBV3-2); 11 nucleotides line up with TRBD1. CDR1 and CDR2 (germline): LGHDT, YNNKEL (reference sequence). With 4 bases clipped from V and 6 bases from J, the junction kept 5 bases outside the gene matches. The CDR3 contains 14 residues. The CDR3 nucleotides are TGTGCCAGCAGCCCTACCGGGACAGGGGGCGAGCAGTACTTC. This translates into CASSPTGTGGEQYF.

The V call is TRBV3-1 (or the pseudogene TRBV3-2), the J call TRBJ1-1; 7 bases are a match to TRBD1. The J segment lost 4 bases and the V segment lost 4 bases, leaving 12 bases of the junction unmatched. Germline V gene lookup returns CDR1 LGHDT and CDR2 YNNKEL (reference sequence). This CDR3 has 16 residues. The CDR3 loop is CASSPLTGIRGTEAFF. CDR3 DNA sequence: TGTGCCAGCAGCCCCCTGACAGGGATCCGGGGCACTGAAGCTTTCTTT.

CDR3 protein: CASSRDREQPQHF. CDR3 in DNA: TGTGCCAGCAGCCGGGACAGGGAGCAGCCCCAGCATTTT. The chain employs TRBV27 and TRBJ1-5, with 9 nucleotides matching TRBD1. J lost 7 bases, V lost 6 bases, and 4 bases had no gene match. The CDR3 covers 13 residues. Germline V gives CDR1 MNHEY, CDR2 SMNVEV (reference sequence).

The rearrangement links TRBV27 to TRBJ1-4; D is possibly TRBD1 (5 bases). This CDR3 is built from 13 residues. From germline, CDR1 is MNHEY and CDR2 SMNVEV (reference sequence). The V and J ends lost 10 bases and 5 bases respectively, with 14 bases between them. Written as DNA, the CDR3 is TGTGCCACCGGAGGGGCAGTCAATGAAAAACTGTTTTTT. Amino acid sequence: CATGGAVNEKLFF.

The CDR3 sequence: CASNGQGVDIQYF. The CDR3 DNA sequence: TGTGCCAGCAATGGACAGGGGGTTGACATTCAGTACTTC. The V gene is TRBV2, the J gene TRBJ2-4, with 10 positions matching TRBD1. In germline, CDR1 is SNHLY, CDR2 FYNNEI. The CDR3 is 13 amino acids. Trimming took 7 bases from V and 8 from J; bases not matched to a gene: 5. Full variable domain (remainder filled in from reference TRBV2 and TRBJ2-4): EPEVTQTPSHQVTQMGQEVILRCVPISNHLYFYWYRQILGQKVEFLVSFYNNEISEKSEIFDDQFSVERPDGSNFTLKIRSTKLEDSAMYFCASNGQGVDIQYFGAGTRLSVL.

As to this clone: This same CDR3 is encoded by further DNA sequences in the sample. The genes are TRBV18 and TRBJ1-1, with 7 bases lining up with TRBD1. The CDR3 totals 13 residues. The germline V gene encodes CDR1 KGHSH and CDR2 LQKENI. The V segment lost 5 bases and the J segment 0 bases; nucleotides outside the gene matches: 0. CDR3 DNA: TGTGCCAGCTCAGGACAGGTGAACACTGAAGCTTTCTTT. Encoded protein: CASSGQVNTEAFF.

V gene TRBV19 combines with J gene TRBJ1-5; a weak D match, TRBD1 (6 bases). V was shortened by 2 bases and J by 4 bases, with 15 bases between the two germline ends. Germline V gene sequence: CDR1 LNHDA, CDR2 SQIVND (reference sequence). This CDR3 comprises 16 residues. CDR3 coding DNA: TGTGCCAGTAGTATACTATCAAGGGGGAATAATCAGCCCCAGCATTTT. This encodes CASSILSRGNNQPQHF.

This sequence joins TRBV15 and TRBJ1-2, with no clear D. This CDR3 comprises 15 residues. V was clipped by 0 bases and J by 4 bases, with 12 bases between them. CDR1 is LNHNV, CDR2 YYDKDF, per germline (reference sequence). CDR3 DNA sequence: TGTGCCACCAGCAGAGATGCCGGGATCTTCTATGGCTACACCTTC. This codes for CATSRDAGIFYGYTF.

This rearrangement joins TRBV6-6 to TRBJ2-7; 7 bases are shared with TRBD2. The CDR3 is made up of 13 amino acids. Looked up from germline, CDR1 is MNHNY and CDR2 is SVGAGI (reference sequence). V gave up 8 bases and J gave up 2 bases; unmatched junction bases: 6. The CDR3 loop reads CASGGDQTYEQYF. Written as DNA, the CDR3 is TGTGCCAGCGGGGGGGACCAAACCTACGAGCAGTACTTC.